A selection of T cell receptor beta chains follows, all from one sample in a study of T cells in Graves' hyperthyroidism and ophthalmopathy. MiXCR, run by TCRdb on the multiplex PCR reads, gives a single entry per CDR3 protein. The profile shows around 720,000 distinct CDR3 sequences, just over 35% of them singletons. Sequencing used blood. All receptors derive from a woman between 35 and 50 years old with Graves' hyperthyroidism. Each CDR3 is given with its conserved first and last residue. The order of the fields is V gene, clone size, J gene, D gene, CDR3 DNA, CDR3 protein. A D gene is named only where the DNA matches it firmly. The size field is filled for only some rows; it gives once, few, many or a size class.

v_call: TRBV25-1; clone_size: many; j_call: TRBJ2-6; d_call: -; cdr3_nt: TGTGCCAGCAGTGAATCGGCCCCCAATCCAAACGGGGCCAACGTCCTGACTTTC; cdr3_aa: CASSESAPNPNGANVLTF
v_call: TRBV19; clone_size: many; j_call: TRBJ1-2; d_call: -; cdr3_nt: TGTGCCAGTAGTATCGGGACTAACTATGGCTACACCTTC; cdr3_aa: CASSIGTNYGYTF
v_call: TRBV10-3; clone_size: many; j_call: TRBJ2-2; d_call: TRBD1; cdr3_nt: TGTGCCATCAAGGGACAGATGAACACCGGGGAGCTGTTTTTT; cdr3_aa: CAIKGQMNTGELFF
v_call: TRBV7-9; clone_size: many; j_call: TRBJ1-1; d_call: -; cdr3_nt: TGTGCCAGCAGCTTTAAAGAGAACACTGAAGCTTTCTTT; cdr3_aa: CASSFKENTEAFF
v_call: TRBV12-3/TRBV12-4; clone_size: -; j_call: TRBJ2-2; d_call: TRBD1; cdr3_nt: TGTGCCAGCAGCCCTCGAGGACAGGGGGCTACCGGGGAGCTGTTTTTT; cdr3_aa: CASSPRGQGATGELFF
v_call: TRBV10-3; clone_size: -; j_call: TRBJ1-4; d_call: -; cdr3_nt: TGTGCCATCAGTGGGAGGCAGGACGAAAAACTGTTTTTT; cdr3_aa: CAISGRQDEKLFF
v_call: TRBV6-1; clone_size: -; j_call: TRBJ2-5; d_call: TRBD1; cdr3_nt: TGTGCCAGTGTAACCGGGACAGGGGGCCAAGAGACCCAGTACTTC; cdr3_aa: CASVTGTGGQETQYF
v_call: TRBV19; clone_size: many; j_call: TRBJ2-6; d_call: -; cdr3_nt: TGTGCCAGTAGTATGGACAGCCAACTCATTACAGTTGGGGCCAACGTCCTGACTTTC; cdr3_aa: CASSMDSQLITVGANVLTF
v_call: TRBV24-1; clone_size: -; j_call: TRBJ2-6; d_call: -; cdr3_nt: TGTGCCACCAGTGCCCAGGCAACCGGGGCCAACGTCCTGGCTTTC; cdr3_aa: CATSAQATGANVLAF
v_call: TRBV19; clone_size: few; j_call: TRBJ2-5; d_call: -; cdr3_nt: TGTGCCAGTAGTATCCACCAAGAGACCCAGTACTTC; cdr3_aa: CASSIHQETQYF
v_call: TRBV2; clone_size: -; j_call: TRBJ1-1; d_call: -; cdr3_nt: TGTGCCAGCCTAACGGCGGCGGAGAGAGCTTTCTTT; cdr3_aa: CASLTAAERAFF
v_call: TRBV29-1; clone_size: -; j_call: TRBJ2-7; d_call: TRBD1; cdr3_nt: TGCAGCTTCCGGGACAGACCTAATGAGCAGTACTTC; cdr3_aa: CSFRDRPNEQYF
v_call: TRBV7-9; clone_size: -; j_call: TRBJ2-5; d_call: -; cdr3_nt: TGTGCCAGCAGCTTAGGAGAGACGAAGTACTTC; cdr3_aa: CASSLGETKYF
v_call: TRBV12-3/TRBV12-4; clone_size: -; j_call: TRBJ1-6; d_call: -; cdr3_nt: TGTGCCAGCAGTTGGGGGGACAAATATAATTCACCCCTCCACTTT; cdr3_aa: CASSWGDKYNSPLHF
v_call: TRBV12-3/TRBV12-4; clone_size: -; j_call: TRBJ2-2; d_call: -; cdr3_nt: TGTGCCAGCAGTTCCTATAGCGAGAACACCGGGGAGCTGTTTTTT; cdr3_aa: CASSSYSENTGELFF
v_call: TRBV7-9; clone_size: few; j_call: TRBJ2-5; d_call: TRBD1; cdr3_nt: TGTGCCAGCAGCCCGAAGGGACAGATCCAAGAGACCCAGTACTTC; cdr3_aa: CASSPKGQIQETQYF
v_call: TRBV5-1; clone_size: -; j_call: TRBJ1-1; d_call: TRBD1; cdr3_nt: TGCGCCAGCAGCCGGGGACAGGCCTACACTGAAGCTTTCTTT; cdr3_aa: CASSRGQAYTEAFF
v_call: TRBV20-1; clone_size: -; j_call: TRBJ2-5; d_call: -; cdr3_nt: TGCAGTGCTAGAGATCAAGGGGGGAAAGAGACCCAGTACTTC; cdr3_aa: CSARDQGGKETQYF
v_call: TRBV11-1; clone_size: -; j_call: TRBJ2-2; d_call: TRBD2; cdr3_nt: TGTGCCAGCAGCTCCGGGACTAGCGGGTCCGCCGGGGAGCTGTTTTTT; cdr3_aa: CASSSGTSGSAGELFF
v_call: TRBV5-5; clone_size: -; j_call: TRBJ1-4; d_call: -; cdr3_nt: TGCGCCAGCAGCCGCCAAGTGGGGAAACTGTTTTTT; cdr3_aa: CASSRQVGKLFF
v_call: TRBV10-3; clone_size: few; j_call: TRBJ1-2; d_call: -; cdr3_nt: TGTGCCATCGGAAACTATGGCTACACCTTC; cdr3_aa: CAIGNYGYTF
v_call: TRBV7-2; clone_size: few; j_call: TRBJ2-5; d_call: -; cdr3_nt: TGTGCCAGCAGTCCCCTTGGCGGGGGCCATCGTCAAGAGACCCAGTACTTC; cdr3_aa: CASSPLGGGHRQETQYF
v_call: TRBV20-1; clone_size: -; j_call: TRBJ1-2; d_call: -; cdr3_nt: TGCAGTGCTAGTGTTGACTACACCTTC; cdr3_aa: CSASVDYTF
v_call: TRBV5-1; clone_size: -; j_call: TRBJ2-7; d_call: TRBD1; cdr3_nt: TGTGCCAGCAGCTTGTTGACAGGGGACAACGAGCAGTACTTC; cdr3_aa: CASSLLTGDNEQYF
v_call: TRBV7-6; clone_size: many; j_call: TRBJ1-1; d_call: TRBD1; cdr3_nt: TGTGCCAGCAGCTTGGCCGGCTTTAACAGGGGGAACACTGAAGCTTTCTTT; cdr3_aa: CASSLAGFNRGNTEAFF
v_call: TRBV18; clone_size: -; j_call: TRBJ1-2; d_call: -; cdr3_nt: TGTGCCAGCTCACCACCGACGGACGGAACTTATGGCTACACCTTC; cdr3_aa: CASSPPTDGTYGYTF
v_call: TRBV2; clone_size: many; j_call: TRBJ1-5; d_call: -; cdr3_nt: TGTGCCAGCAGTGGTCAGGACGGGAGCAATCAGCCCCAGCATTTT; cdr3_aa: CASSGQDGSNQPQHF
v_call: TRBV5-6; clone_size: few; j_call: TRBJ2-7; d_call: -; cdr3_nt: TGTGCCAGCAGCCCGAGACGGAACCCCTACGAGCAGTACTTC; cdr3_aa: CASSPRRNPYEQYF
v_call: TRBV6-5; clone_size: few; j_call: TRBJ1-1; d_call: TRBD1; cdr3_nt: TGTGCCAGCAGGAGGACAGGCGACACTGAAGCTTTCTTT; cdr3_aa: CASRRTGDTEAFF
v_call: TRBV12-3/TRBV12-4; clone_size: -; j_call: TRBJ1-5; d_call: -; cdr3_nt: TGTGCCAGCAGGCCGAGCGGGGCCCAGCCCCAGCATTTT; cdr3_aa: CASRPSGAQPQHF
v_call: TRBV6-5; clone_size: many; j_call: TRBJ1-5; d_call: -; cdr3_nt: TGTGCCAGCAGGACGGGTTCGGGGCAGCCCCAGCATTTT; cdr3_aa: CASRTGSGQPQHF
v_call: TRBV10-3; clone_size: many; j_call: TRBJ2-2; d_call: -; cdr3_nt: TGTGCCATCAGTGAGTCTGGCCAAACCGGGGAGCTGTTTTTT; cdr3_aa: CAISESGQTGELFF
v_call: TRBV7-9; clone_size: many; j_call: TRBJ1-2; d_call: -; cdr3_nt: TGTGCCAGCAGCCGTGCGGGGGACTATGGCTACACCTTC; cdr3_aa: CASSRAGDYGYTF
v_call: TRBV11-3; clone_size: many; j_call: TRBJ2-5; d_call: -; cdr3_nt: TGTGCCAGCAGCACGATGGGGGAAAAAGAGACCCAGTACTTC; cdr3_aa: CASSTMGEKETQYF
v_call: TRBV7-2; clone_size: -; j_call: TRBJ2-6; d_call: TRBD1; cdr3_nt: TGTGCCAGCAGCGTCCGGGACAGACCTAGCTCTGGGGCCAACGTCCTGACTTTC; cdr3_aa: CASSVRDRPSSGANVLTF
v_call: TRBV29-1; clone_size: -; j_call: TRBJ2-7; d_call: TRBD1; cdr3_nt: TGCAGCTCCGAGCCAGGGGGCGCATACGAGCAGTACTTC; cdr3_aa: CSSEPGGAYEQYF
v_call: TRBV7-9; clone_size: -; j_call: TRBJ2-7; d_call: TRBD2; cdr3_nt: TGTGCCAGCAGCCCTACGGGTAGCGGGCGGACTAACCCCTACGAGCAGTACTTC; cdr3_aa: CASSPTGSGRTNPYEQYF
v_call: TRBV19; clone_size: -; j_call: TRBJ1-3; d_call: TRBD1; cdr3_nt: TGTGCCGGTAGTATACCCCTCTTCCGGACAGGGGCATCTGGAGACACCATATATTTT; cdr3_aa: CAGSIPLFRTGASGDTIYF
v_call: TRBV4-3; clone_size: few; j_call: TRBJ2-5; d_call: TRBD2; cdr3_nt: TGCGCCAGCAGCCAACGGGGACTAGCGGGAAAAGAGACCCAGTACTTC; cdr3_aa: CASSQRGLAGKETQYF
v_call: TRBV5-1; clone_size: -; j_call: TRBJ1-3; d_call: TRBD1; cdr3_nt: TGCGCCAGCAGCCAAAGAATAGGGACAGCCTCTGGAAACACCATATATTTT; cdr3_aa: CASSQRIGTASGNTIYF
v_call: TRBV2; clone_size: -; j_call: TRBJ1-5; d_call: TRBD1; cdr3_nt: TGTGCCAGCAGACCCTCGACAGGGGTTGGGCAGCCCCAGCATTTT; cdr3_aa: CASRPSTGVGQPQHF
v_call: TRBV29-1; clone_size: many; j_call: TRBJ1-3; d_call: -; cdr3_nt: TGCAGCGTTGAAGAGTCCACCCCGAACTCTGGAAACACCATATATTTT; cdr3_aa: CSVEESTPNSGNTIYF
v_call: TRBV10-3; clone_size: -; j_call: TRBJ1-2; d_call: -; cdr3_nt: TGTGCCAGCATAGAAAACTATGGCTACACCTTC; cdr3_aa: CASIENYGYTF
v_call: TRBV2; clone_size: -; j_call: TRBJ1-5; d_call: -; cdr3_nt: TGTGCCAGCAGCGATCAGGACGTTTCGCCCCAGCATTTT; cdr3_aa: CASSDQDVSPQHF
v_call: TRBV6-6; clone_size: many; j_call: TRBJ1-5; d_call: TRBD1; cdr3_nt: TGTGCCAGCAGTTACCCCGGGACAGGGAGGCAGCCCCAGCATTTT; cdr3_aa: CASSYPGTGRQPQHF
v_call: TRBV7-2; clone_size: few; j_call: TRBJ2-5; d_call: -; cdr3_nt: TGTGCCAGCAGCCAAGTGGGCGGGGACCTCAAAGAGACCCAGTACTTC; cdr3_aa: CASSQVGGDLKETQYF
v_call: TRBV20-1; clone_size: few; j_call: TRBJ2-7; d_call: -; cdr3_nt: TGCAGTGCTAGCCGATCCGAGTCCTACGAGCAGTACTTC; cdr3_aa: CSASRSESYEQYF
v_call: TRBV19; clone_size: -; j_call: TRBJ1-3; d_call: -; cdr3_nt: TGTGCCAGTAGTATAGATCCCGGCAGTATCCGGGGAAACACCATATATTTT; cdr3_aa: CASSIDPGSIRGNTIYF
v_call: TRBV10-3; clone_size: -; j_call: TRBJ2-3; d_call: -; cdr3_nt: TGTGCCATCAGTGAGCGCGCAGATACGCAGTATTTT; cdr3_aa: CAISERADTQYF
v_call: TRBV10-3; clone_size: -; j_call: TRBJ1-1; d_call: -; cdr3_nt: TGTGCCAGCTTACCAGAGACAGGCCGAGCGGGGACTGAAGCTTTCTTT; cdr3_aa: CASLPETGRAGTEAFF
v_call: TRBV10-3; clone_size: -; j_call: TRBJ2-2; d_call: -; cdr3_nt: TGTGCCAGCAGCACGACACCGGGATCGGGGGCGAACACCGGGGAGCTGTTTTTT; cdr3_aa: CASSTTPGSGANTGELFF
v_call: TRBV4-3; clone_size: -; j_call: TRBJ2-7; d_call: -; cdr3_nt: TGCGCCAGCAGCCAAGAGGACAAGGGCTACGAGCAGTACTTC; cdr3_aa: CASSQEDKGYEQYF
v_call: TRBV12-3/TRBV12-4; clone_size: few; j_call: TRBJ2-5; d_call: TRBD2; cdr3_nt: TGTGCCAGCAGTTATGCCAAGCGGGGGAAAGAGACCCAGTACTTC; cdr3_aa: CASSYAKRGKETQYF
v_call: TRBV7-2; clone_size: many; j_call: TRBJ1-5; d_call: -; cdr3_nt: TGTGCCAGCAGCTTTAAGGTCTCTCAGCCCCAGCATTTT; cdr3_aa: CASSFKVSQPQHF
v_call: TRBV12-3/TRBV12-4; clone_size: many; j_call: TRBJ1-2; d_call: -; cdr3_nt: TGTGCCAGCAGTTCGGCAGGGAAAGATGGCTACACCTTC; cdr3_aa: CASSSAGKDGYTF